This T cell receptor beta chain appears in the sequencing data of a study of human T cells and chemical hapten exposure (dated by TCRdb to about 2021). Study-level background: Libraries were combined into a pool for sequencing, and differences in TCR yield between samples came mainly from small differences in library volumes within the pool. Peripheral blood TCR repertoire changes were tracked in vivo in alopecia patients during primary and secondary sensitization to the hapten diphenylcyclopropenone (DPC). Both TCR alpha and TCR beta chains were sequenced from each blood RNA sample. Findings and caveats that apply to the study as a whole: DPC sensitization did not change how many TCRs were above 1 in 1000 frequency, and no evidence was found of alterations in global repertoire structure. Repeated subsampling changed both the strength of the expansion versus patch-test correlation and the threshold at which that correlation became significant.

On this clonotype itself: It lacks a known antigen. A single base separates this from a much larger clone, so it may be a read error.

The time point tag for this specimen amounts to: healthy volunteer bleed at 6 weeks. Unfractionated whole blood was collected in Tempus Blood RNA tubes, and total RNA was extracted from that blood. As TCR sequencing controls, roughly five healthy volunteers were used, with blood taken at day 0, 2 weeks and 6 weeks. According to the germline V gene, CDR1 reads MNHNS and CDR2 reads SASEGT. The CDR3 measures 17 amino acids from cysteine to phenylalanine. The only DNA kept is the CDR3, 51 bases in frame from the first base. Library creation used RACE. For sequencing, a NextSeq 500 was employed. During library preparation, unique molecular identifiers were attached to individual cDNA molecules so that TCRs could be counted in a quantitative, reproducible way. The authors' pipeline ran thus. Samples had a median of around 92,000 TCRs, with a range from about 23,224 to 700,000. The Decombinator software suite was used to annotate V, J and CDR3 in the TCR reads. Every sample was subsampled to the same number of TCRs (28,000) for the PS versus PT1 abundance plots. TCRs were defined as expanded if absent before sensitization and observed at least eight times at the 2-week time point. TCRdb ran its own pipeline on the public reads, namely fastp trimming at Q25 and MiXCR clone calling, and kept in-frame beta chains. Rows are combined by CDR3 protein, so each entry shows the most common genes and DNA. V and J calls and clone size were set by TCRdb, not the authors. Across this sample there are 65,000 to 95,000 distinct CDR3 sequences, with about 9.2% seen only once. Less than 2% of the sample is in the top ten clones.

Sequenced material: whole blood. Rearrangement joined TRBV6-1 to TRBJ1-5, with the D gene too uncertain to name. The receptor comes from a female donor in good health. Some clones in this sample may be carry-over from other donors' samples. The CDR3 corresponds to CVSSLGVRVLSNQPQHF. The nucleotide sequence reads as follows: TGTGTCAGCAGCCTCGGGGTACGGGTCTTGAGCAATCAGCCCCAGCATTTT.